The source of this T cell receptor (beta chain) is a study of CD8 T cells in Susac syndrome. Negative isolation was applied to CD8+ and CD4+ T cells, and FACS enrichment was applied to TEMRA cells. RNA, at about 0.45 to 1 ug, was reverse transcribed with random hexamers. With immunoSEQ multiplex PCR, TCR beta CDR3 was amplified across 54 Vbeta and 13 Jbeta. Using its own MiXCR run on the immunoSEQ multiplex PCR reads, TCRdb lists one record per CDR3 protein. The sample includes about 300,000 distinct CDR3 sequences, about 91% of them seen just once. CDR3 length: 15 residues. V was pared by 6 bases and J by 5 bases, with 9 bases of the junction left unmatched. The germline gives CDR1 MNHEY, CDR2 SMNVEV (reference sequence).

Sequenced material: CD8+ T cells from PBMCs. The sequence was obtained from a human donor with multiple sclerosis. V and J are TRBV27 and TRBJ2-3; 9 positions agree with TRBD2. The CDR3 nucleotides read TGTGCCAGCAGCTCCACCGGGACTAGCTTAGATACGCAGTATTTT. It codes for CASSSTGTSLDTQYF.